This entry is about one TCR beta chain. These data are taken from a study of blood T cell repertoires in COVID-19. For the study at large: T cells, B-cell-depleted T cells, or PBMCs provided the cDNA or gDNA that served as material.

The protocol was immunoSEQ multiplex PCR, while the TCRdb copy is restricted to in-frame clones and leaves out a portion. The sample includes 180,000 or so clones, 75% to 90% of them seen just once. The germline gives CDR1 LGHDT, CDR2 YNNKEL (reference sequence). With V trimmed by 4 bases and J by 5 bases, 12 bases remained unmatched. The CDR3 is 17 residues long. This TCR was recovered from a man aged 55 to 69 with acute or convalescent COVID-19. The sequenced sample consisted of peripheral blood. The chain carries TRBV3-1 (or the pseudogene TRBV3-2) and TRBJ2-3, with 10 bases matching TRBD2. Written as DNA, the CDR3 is TGTGCCAGCAGCCCAACCTATAGCGGGAGGATAGTAGATACGCAGTATTTT. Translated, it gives CASSPTYSGRIVDTQYF.